These T cell receptor beta chains were read from a single sample in a study of blood T cell repertoires in COVID-19. Here immunoSEQ multiplex PCR was the method, and the copy in TCRdb shows in-frame clones only, minus some. The sample includes about 150,000 clones, about 84% of them seen just once. Sequencing was performed on peripheral blood. These receptors all stem from a man aged 55 to 70 with active or convalescent COVID-19. CDR3s include the opening cysteine and the closing phenylalanine or tryptophan. The order of the fields is D gene, V gene, J gene, clone size, CDR3 protein, CDR3 DNA. A D gene is named only where the DNA matches it firmly. Part of the rows lack a size; the others show once, few, many or a class for expanded clones.

d_call: TRBD2; v_call: TRBV7-9; j_call: TRBJ2-1; clone_size: NA; cdr3_aa: CASSSAGVVEQFF; cdr3_nt: TGTGCCAGCAGCAGCGCGGGAGTTGTTGAGCAGTTCTTC
d_call: TRBD1; v_call: TRBV28; j_call: TRBJ2-5; clone_size: NA; cdr3_aa: CASSLGDSQLRQETQYF; cdr3_nt: TGTGCCAGCAGTTTAGGGGACAGCCAATTACGCCAAGAGACCCAGTACTTC
d_call: NA; v_call: TRBV7-2; j_call: TRBJ2-1; clone_size: NA; cdr3_aa: CASSPGGTFGAYNEQFF; cdr3_nt: TGTGCCAGCAGCCCTGGCGGGACCTTTGGTGCCTACAATGAGCAGTTCTTC
d_call: TRBD2; v_call: TRBV24-1; j_call: TRBJ2-2; clone_size: NA; cdr3_aa: CATSLSGRRTGELFF; cdr3_nt: TGTGCCACCAGCTTAAGCGGGAGGAGGACCGGGGAGCTGTTTTTT
d_call: TRBD1; v_call: TRBV7-9; j_call: TRBJ2-1; clone_size: NA; cdr3_aa: CASSQRQGRNEQFF; cdr3_nt: TGTGCCAGCAGCCAAAGACAGGGCCGCAATGAGCAGTTCTTC
d_call: NA; v_call: TRBV2; j_call: TRBJ2-7; clone_size: NA; cdr3_aa: CASTPDNSYEQYF; cdr3_nt: TGTGCCAGCACCCCCGACAACTCCTACGAGCAGTACTTC
d_call: TRBD1; v_call: TRBV3-1/TRBV3-2; j_call: TRBJ1-2; clone_size: NA; cdr3_aa: CASSQGAGQANPNYGYTF; cdr3_nt: TGTGCCAGCAGTCAGGGAGCGGGACAGGCCAACCCTAACTATGGCTACACCTTC
d_call: TRBD2; v_call: TRBV7-2; j_call: TRBJ2-1; clone_size: NA; cdr3_aa: CASSLATSGTNEQFF; cdr3_nt: TGTGCCAGCAGCTTAGCGACTAGCGGGACGAATGAGCAGTTCTTC
d_call: TRBD1; v_call: TRBV7-9; j_call: TRBJ2-1; clone_size: NA; cdr3_aa: CASRVSWDRGMNEQFF; cdr3_nt: TGTGCCAGCAGAGTGTCATGGGACAGGGGAATGAATGAGCAGTTCTTC
d_call: NA; v_call: TRBV29-1; j_call: TRBJ1-5; clone_size: NA; cdr3_aa: CSVGSGAGQPQHF; cdr3_nt: TGCAGCGTTGGATCAGGGGCGGGTCAGCCCCAGCATTTT
d_call: TRBD2; v_call: TRBV7-3; j_call: TRBJ2-2; clone_size: NA; cdr3_aa: CASGISGSGSGELFF; cdr3_nt: TGTGCCAGCGGGATCAGCGGGAGTGGAAGCGGGGAGCTGTTTTTT
d_call: NA; v_call: TRBV19; j_call: TRBJ2-7; clone_size: NA; cdr3_aa: CASSIGELYEQYF; cdr3_nt: TGTGCCAGTAGTATCGGGGAACTCTACGAGCAGTACTTC
d_call: TRBD1; v_call: TRBV19; j_call: TRBJ1-1; clone_size: NA; cdr3_aa: CASSTGQGREAFF; cdr3_nt: TGTGCCAGTAGCACGGGACAGGGGAGGGAAGCTTTCTTT
d_call: NA; v_call: TRBV7-9; j_call: TRBJ1-5; clone_size: NA; cdr3_aa: CASSLAAGNNQPQHF; cdr3_nt: TGTGCCAGCAGCTTAGCGGCAGGGAACAATCAGCCCCAGCATTTT
d_call: NA; v_call: TRBV5-1; j_call: TRBJ2-1; clone_size: NA; cdr3_aa: CASSLRQGVNEQFF; cdr3_nt: TGCGCCAGCAGCTTGAGGCAGGGCGTCAATGAGCAGTTCTTC
d_call: NA; v_call: TRBV6-5; j_call: TRBJ2-7; clone_size: few; cdr3_aa: CASSYSTGLSYEQYF; cdr3_nt: TGTGCCAGCAGTTACTCGACAGGCCTCTCCTACGAGCAGTACTTC